This T cell receptor beta chain was captured in a study of tissue T cells after allogeneic stem cell transplantation. The method was immunoSEQ multiplex PCR; TCRdb's version includes in-frame clones alone and lacks a portion of them. Of 6,400 or so clones in the sample, 45% to 60% were seen once. Time point noted: mouse harvest day 7 after allogeneic transplant. Tail vein injection delivered 10^7 T-cell-depleted bone marrow cells and 10^6 splenic CD5+ T cells. Tissues came from B6→BALB/c major-mismatch GVHD mice at day 7 or 14. In germline, CDR1 is KGHPV, CDR2 FQNQEV (reference sequence). V trimming: 5 bases; J trimming: 3 bases; junction bases outside the gene matches: 3. The CDR3 consists of 13 residues. There are a few counts of this clone. Mouse names are used for the genes. The CDR3 end falls 1 residue outside the read, so it is completed with the germline J gene.

The sequenced material came from lymph node tissue. This sequence was found in a female BALB/c mouse given C57BL/6 T cells with graft-versus-host disease after an allogeneic hematopoietic cell transplant. The genes are TRBV26 and TRBJ2-7; TRBD2 matches at 8 bases. This CDR3 is CASSSGLVYEQYF. CDR3 DNA, as far as it was read: TGTGCCAGCAGTTCGGGACTGGTCTATGAACAGTAC.